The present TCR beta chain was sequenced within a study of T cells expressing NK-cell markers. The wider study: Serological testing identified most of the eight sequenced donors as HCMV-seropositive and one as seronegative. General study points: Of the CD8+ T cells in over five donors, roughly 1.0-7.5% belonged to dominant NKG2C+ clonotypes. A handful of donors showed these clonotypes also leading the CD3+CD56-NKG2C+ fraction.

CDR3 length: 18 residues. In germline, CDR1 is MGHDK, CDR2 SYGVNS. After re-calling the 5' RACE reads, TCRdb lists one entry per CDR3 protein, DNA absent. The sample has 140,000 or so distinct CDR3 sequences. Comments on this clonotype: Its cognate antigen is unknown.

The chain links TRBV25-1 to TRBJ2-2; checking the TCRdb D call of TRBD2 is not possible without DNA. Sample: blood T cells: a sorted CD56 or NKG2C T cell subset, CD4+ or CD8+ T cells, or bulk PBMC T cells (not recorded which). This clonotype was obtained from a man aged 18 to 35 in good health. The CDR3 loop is CASSERPLEVSNTGELFF.